Below, 19 T cell receptor beta chains from the same sample are listed, as sequenced in a study of tumor and adjacent non-tumor tissue in lung cancer. RNA was extracted from bulk tissue without any cell sorting. A modified ARM-PCR protocol with three rounds of nested PCR amplified TCRbeta. TCRdb redid the calling of the multiplex PCR reads with MiXCR, one entry per CDR3 protein. The sample has roughly 120,000 distinct CDR3 sequences, around 80% seen once. The sequenced material came from lung tumor tissue. All receptors derive from a woman aged 60-75 years with non-small cell lung cancer.

This clonotype occurred a few times. A much larger clone is a single base away; this may be a read error. The chain combines TRBV20-1 with TRBJ2-3; 8 positions match TRBD1. CDR3 length: 18 residues. Germline CDR1 is DFQATT and CDR2 is SNEGSKA (reference sequence). The CDR3 here is CNARDPGGAIGGTDTQYF. CDR3 nucleotide sequence: TGCAATGCTAGAGATCCAGGGGGCGCGATCGGGGGCACAGATACGCAGTATTTT.

Comment on this clonotype: An end of the junction does not agree with germline; a read error may underlie this. The chain employs TRBV6-1 and TRBJ1-5, with D possibly matching TRBD1 (6 bases). This CDR3 comprises 15 residues. CDR1 and CDR2 from the germline V gene are MNHNS and SASEGT. In DNA form, the CDR3 reads TGTGCCAGCAGTGAGGTCGACAGGAATCATCAGCCCCCGCGTTTT. This codes for CASSEVDRNHQPPRF.

Concerning this clonotype: Being one base from a much bigger clone, this may be a read error. This rearrangement joins TRBV28 to TRBJ1-6; D uncertain. The CDR3 is 11 residues long. V was clipped by 11 bases and J by 5 bases, with 7 bases between them. Germline loops: CDR1 MDHEN, CDR2 SYDVKM. This chain's CDR3 is CACTDNSPLHF. CDR3 coding DNA: TGTGCCTGCACAGATAATTCACCCCTCCACTTT.

Notes on this clonotype: A junction boundary mismatches the germline segment, possibly from a read error. This chain links TRBV20-1 with TRBJ2-7, with TRBD2 matching over 14 bases. The CDR3 sequence is 19 residues long. CDR1 is DFQATT, CDR2 SNEGSKA, per germline (reference sequence). The CDR3 region is CSARENPGTSGSLSYEQYF. The CDR3 DNA reads TGCAGTGCTAGAGAAAACCCCGGGACTAGCGGGAGTCTCTCCTACGAGCAGTATTTC.

Details on this clonotype: Being one base from a much bigger clone, this may be a read error. The chain joins TRBV5-4 to TRBJ2-2, with TRBD2 matching 9 bases. Trimming cost V 2 bases and J 9 bases; bases outside gene matches: 11. The CDR3 runs to 16 residues. Germline V gene lookup returns CDR1 SGHNT and CDR2 YYREEE (reference sequence). This CDR3 is CASSFSAGGPARELFF. CDR3 bases: TGTGCCAGCAGCTTTTCCGCGGGAGGGCCGGCCCGGGAGCTGTTTTTT. Complete variable domain (other parts from reference TRBV5-4 and TRBJ2-2): ETGVTQSPTHLIKTRGQQVTLRCSSQSGHNTVSWYQQALGQGPQFIFQYYREEENGRGNFPPRFSGLQFPNYSSELNVNALELDDSALYLCASSFSAGGPARELFFGEGSRLTVL.

A remark on this clonotype: A much larger clone lies one base from this, so it may be a read error. The genes are TRBV20-1 and TRBJ2-3; TRBD2 aligns across 8 bases. Trimming took 0 bases from V and 0 from J; bases not matched to a gene: 5. The CDR3 has 16 amino acids. CDR1 is DFQATT, CDR2 SNEGSKA, per germline (reference sequence). Here the CDR3 DNA reads TGCAGTGCTAGAGATGACGGGAGGGCGAGCACAGATACGCAGTATTTT. Its translation is CSARDDGRASTDTQYF.

On this clonotype: The germline gene is not matched at one end of the junction; a read error may be the cause. The V and J genes are TRBV6-2 or TRBV6-3 and TRBJ2-1; unclear D gene. Germline V lookup: CDR1 MNHEY, CDR2 SVGEGT. CDR3 length: 14 residues. Here the CDR3 reads CASSRQCSYNEQFF. The CDR3 DNA reads TGTGCTAGCAGCCGCCAATGCTCCTACAATGAGCAGTTCTTC.

A single count supports this clonotype. One end of the junction is discordant with germline, which a read error may explain. The V and J genes are TRBV11-2 and TRBJ2-5, with D perhaps matching TRBD2 (6 bases). Germline CDR1 SGHAT, CDR2 FQNNGV. The CDR3 runs 15 residues. The CDR3 region has the DNA TGTACCAGCAGCCCGGTGGGACTCCTCCAAGAGACCCAGTACTTC. Its translation: CTSSPVGLLQETQYF.

In the case of this clonotype: Germline and junction disagree at one end, which may indicate a read error. V usage is TRBV29-1 and J usage is TRBJ1-1, with D possibly matching TRBD1 (5 bases). In germline, CDR1 is SQVTM, CDR2 ANQGSEA. The CDR3 length is 13 residues. CDR3 region: CSVTEGRGTDAFF. As DNA, the CDR3 is TGCAGCGTGACTGAGGGTAGGGGTACTGATGCTTTCTTT.

This clonotype appeared a single time. This may be a read error: a much more frequent sequence differs by one nucleotide. The chain links TRBV6-2 or TRBV6-3 to TRBJ1-1; D is unclear. CDR3 length equals 13 residues. The V gene's germline CDR1 is MNHEY and CDR2 SVGEGT. The CDR3 protein is CASRDGMNSEAFF. The DNA of the CDR3 is TGTGCCAGCAGGGACGGAATGAACAGTGAAGCTTTCTTT.

This clonotype was recorded once. Compared with germline, one end of the junction differs, possibly owing to a read error. The chain links TRBV6-2 or TRBV6-3 to TRBJ2-7; D is tentatively TRBD1 or TRBD2 (5 bases each). The CDR3 covers 14 residues. CDR1 and CDR2 from the germline V gene are MNHEY and SVGEGT. CDR3 loop: CTSSRGRGPYEQCF. The CDR3 nucleotides read TGTACCAGTAGCAGAGGACGGGGACCTTACGAGCAGTGCTTC.

The sample holds many counts of this clonotype. The rearrangement uses TRBV20-1 and TRBJ2-1; no reliable D call. CDR1 DFQATT and CDR2 SNEGSKA come from the germline V gene (reference sequence). The CDR3 loop spans 17 amino acids. Between the trimmed V and J ends, which lost 3 bases and 1 base, there was a span of 19 bases. CDR3 nucleotides: TGCAGTGCTAGTGCAGCTCGGGCCCCTTTGTCCTACAATGAGCAGTTCTTC. Translated: CSASAARAPLSYNEQFF.

As to this clonotype: An end of the junction does not agree with germline; a read error may underlie this. The V gene is TRBV28, the J gene TRBJ2-2; maybe TRBD2 (5 bases). Germline CDR1 is MDHEN and CDR2 is SYDVKM. The CDR3 spans 18 residues. The CDR3 DNA reads TGTGCCAGCAGTTTCGGCCTCGGCAGTGGGAGAGAAACCGGGAAGCTGTTTTTT. Its protein is CASSFGLGSGRETGKLFF.

Concerning this clonotype: A much larger clone lies a single base off, so this may be a read error. The CDR3 end shows no conserved phenylalanine or tryptophan, and so a read error is likely. This chain connects TRBV6-1 to TRBJ1-2, with TRBD1 matching 8 bases. The CDR3 runs 14 residues. Germline V lookup: CDR1 MNHNS, CDR2 SASEGT. Trimming took 4 bases from V and 8 from J; bases not matched to a gene: 9. The CDR3: CASSGQGLINGYTI. The CDR3 DNA is TGTGCCAGCAGTGGACAGGGGCTTATAAACGGCTACACCATC.

The V call is TRBV28, the J call TRBJ2-3; 7 bases map to TRBD2. Unmatched junction bases numbered 4, after V lost 6 bases and J lost 7 bases. The CDR3 covers 12 residues. The germline V gene has CDR1 MDHEN and CDR2 SYDVKM. In DNA form, the CDR3 reads TGTGCCAGCAGGGGGGGGAGGCATACGCAGTATTTT. Residues: CASRGGRHTQYF.

Ten or more counts support this clonotype. The rearrangement joins TRBV6-1 to TRBJ2-7; 10 bases align to TRBD1. With 6 bases clipped from V and 5 bases from J, the junction kept 7 bases outside the gene matches. CDR3 size: 14 residues. The V gene's germline CDR1 is MNHNS and CDR2 SASEGT. The CDR3, as DNA: TGTGCCAGCAGGACAGGGGGCGCGAAGGACGAGCAGTACTTC. This translates into CASRTGGAKDEQYF.

In this sample, this clonotype turned up many times. The J gene is TRBJ1-1, the V gene TRBV6-2 or TRBV6-3; the D gene is possibly TRBD1 (5 bases). From germline, CDR1 is MNHEY and CDR2 SVGEGT. Trimming took 2 bases from V and 14 from J, leaving 18 bases between them. This CDR3 has 13 residues. The CDR3 here is CASSYQYRLRCFF. CDR3 bases: TGTGCCAGCAGTTACCAATACAGGCTCCGGTGCTTCTTT.

The V call is TRBV5-4, the J call TRBJ2-2; D may be TRBD2 (5 bases). V lost 4 bases, J lost 3 bases, and 7 bases lay in between. This CDR3 contains 13 residues. Germline loops: CDR1 SGHNT, CDR2 YYREEE (reference sequence). The chain's CDR3 is CASSQRDTGELFF. The CDR3 region has the DNA TGTGCCAGCAGCCAGAGGGACACCGGGGAGCTGTTTTTT.

Details on this clonotype: An end of the junction differs from the germline gene, which may be a read error. The V gene is TRBV11-3, the J gene TRBJ2-4; perhaps TRBD1 as D (5 bases). The length of the CDR3 is 13 residues. Germline V gene sequence: CDR1 SGHNT, CDR2 YENEEA. The CDR3 here is CASSLNHLDSQYF. CDR3 nucleotide sequence: TGTGCCAGCAGCTTGAACCATCTCGACAGTCAGTATTTC.